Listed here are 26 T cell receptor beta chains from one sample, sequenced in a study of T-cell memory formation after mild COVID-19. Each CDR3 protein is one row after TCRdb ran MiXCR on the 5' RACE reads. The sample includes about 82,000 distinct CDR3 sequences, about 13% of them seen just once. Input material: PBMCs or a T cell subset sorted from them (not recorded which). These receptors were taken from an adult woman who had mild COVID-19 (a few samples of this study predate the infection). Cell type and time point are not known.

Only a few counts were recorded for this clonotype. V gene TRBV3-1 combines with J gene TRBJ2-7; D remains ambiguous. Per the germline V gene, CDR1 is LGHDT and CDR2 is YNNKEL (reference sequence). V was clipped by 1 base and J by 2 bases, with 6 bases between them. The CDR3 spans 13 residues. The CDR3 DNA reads TGTGCCAGCAGCCAAGGGTCAACCTACGAGCAGTACTTC. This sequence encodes CASSQGSTYEQYF.

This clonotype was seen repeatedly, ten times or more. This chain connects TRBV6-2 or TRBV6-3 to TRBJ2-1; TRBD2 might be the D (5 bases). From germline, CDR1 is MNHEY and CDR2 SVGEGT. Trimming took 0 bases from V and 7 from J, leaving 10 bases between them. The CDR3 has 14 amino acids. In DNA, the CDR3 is TGTGCCAGCAGTTACTCGGGAGTTCAGAATGAGCAGTTCTTC. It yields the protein CASSYSGVQNEQFF.

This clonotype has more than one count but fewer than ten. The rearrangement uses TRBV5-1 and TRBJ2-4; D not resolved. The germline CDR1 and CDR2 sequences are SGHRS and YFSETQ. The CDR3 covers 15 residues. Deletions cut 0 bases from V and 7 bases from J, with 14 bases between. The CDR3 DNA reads TGCGCCAGCAGCTTGGACGCGGTTAATAAGAACATTCAGTACTTC. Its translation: CASSLDAVNKNIQYF.

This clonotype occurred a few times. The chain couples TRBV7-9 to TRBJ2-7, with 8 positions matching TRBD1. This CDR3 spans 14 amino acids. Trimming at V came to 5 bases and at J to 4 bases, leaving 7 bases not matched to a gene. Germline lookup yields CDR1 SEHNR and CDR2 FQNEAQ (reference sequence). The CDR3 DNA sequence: TGTGCCAGCAGCCCCCCGGGACAGGTTTACGAGCAGTACTTC. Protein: CASSPPGQVYEQYF.

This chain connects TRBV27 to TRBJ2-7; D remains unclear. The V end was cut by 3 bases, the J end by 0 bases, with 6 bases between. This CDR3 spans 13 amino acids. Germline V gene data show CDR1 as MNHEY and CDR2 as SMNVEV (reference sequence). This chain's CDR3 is CASSFYSSYEQYF. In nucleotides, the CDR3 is TGTGCCAGCAGTTTTTACAGCTCCTACGAGCAGTACTTC.

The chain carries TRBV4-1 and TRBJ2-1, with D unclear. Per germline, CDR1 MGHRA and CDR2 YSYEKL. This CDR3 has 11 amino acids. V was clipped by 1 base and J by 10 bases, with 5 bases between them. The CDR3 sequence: CASSQAFEQFF. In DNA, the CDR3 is TGCGCCAGCAGCCAAGCTTTCGAGCAGTTCTTC.

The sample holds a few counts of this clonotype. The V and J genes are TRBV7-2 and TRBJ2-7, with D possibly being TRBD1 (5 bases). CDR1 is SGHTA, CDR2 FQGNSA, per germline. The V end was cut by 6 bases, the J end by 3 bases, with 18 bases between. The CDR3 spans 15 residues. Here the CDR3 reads CASSRFFARDYEQYF. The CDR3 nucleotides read TGTGCCAGCAGTAGATTTTTTGCCAGGGACTACGAGCAGTACTTC.

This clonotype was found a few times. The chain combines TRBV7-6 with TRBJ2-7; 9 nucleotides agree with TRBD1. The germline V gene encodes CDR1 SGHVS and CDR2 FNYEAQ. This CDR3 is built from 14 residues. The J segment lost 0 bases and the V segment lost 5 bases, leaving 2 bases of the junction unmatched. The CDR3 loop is CASSPDRGSYEQYF. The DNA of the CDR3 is TGTGCCAGCAGCCCGGACAGGGGCTCCTACGAGCAGTACTTC.

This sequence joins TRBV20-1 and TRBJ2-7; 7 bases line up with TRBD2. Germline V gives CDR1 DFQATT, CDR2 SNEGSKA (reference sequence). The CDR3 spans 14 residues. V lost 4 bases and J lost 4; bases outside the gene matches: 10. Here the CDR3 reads CSAIRTRGGYEQYF. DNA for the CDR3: TGCAGTGCTATAAGGACTAGAGGAGGATACGAGCAGTACTTC.

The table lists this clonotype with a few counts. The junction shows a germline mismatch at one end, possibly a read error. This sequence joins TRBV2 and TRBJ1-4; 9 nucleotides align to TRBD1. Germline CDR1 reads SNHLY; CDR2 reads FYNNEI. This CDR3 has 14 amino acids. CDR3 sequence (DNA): TGTGCCAGCAGTGAAGGCTTTGGGGGACAGGGCGAGCTTTTT. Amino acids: CASSEGFGGQGELF.

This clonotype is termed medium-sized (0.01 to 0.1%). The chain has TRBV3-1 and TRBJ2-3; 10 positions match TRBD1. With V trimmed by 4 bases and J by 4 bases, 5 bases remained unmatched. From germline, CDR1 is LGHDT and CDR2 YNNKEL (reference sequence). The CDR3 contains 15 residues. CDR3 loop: CASSRGTGEADTQYF. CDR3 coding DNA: TGTGCCAGCAGCCGCGGGACAGGGGAGGCAGATACGCAGTATTTT.

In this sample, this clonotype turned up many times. The chain's CDR3 is CATSYWDSYEQYF. In DNA form, the CDR3 reads TGTGCCACCAGCTACTGGGATTCCTACGAGCAGTACTTC. The V gene is TRBV15, the J gene TRBJ2-7; D ambiguous. Germline CDR1 reads LNHNV; CDR2 reads YYDKDF (reference sequence). The CDR3 length is 13 residues. Trimming pared 5 bases from V and 1 base from J, leaving 9 bases between. Full variable domain (remainder filled in from reference TRBV15 and TRBJ2-7): DAMVIQNPRYQVTQFGKPVTLSCSQTLNHNVMYWYQQKSSQAPKLLFHYYDKDFNNEADTPDNFQSRRPNTSFCFLDIRSPGLGDTAMYLCATSYWDSYEQYFGPGTRLTVT.

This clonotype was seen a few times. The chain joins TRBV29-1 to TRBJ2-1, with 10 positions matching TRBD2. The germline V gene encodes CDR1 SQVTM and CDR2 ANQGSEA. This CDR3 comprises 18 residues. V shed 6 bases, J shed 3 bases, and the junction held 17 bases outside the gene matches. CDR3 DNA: TGCAGCGTGGCCACCTTTACTCTAGCGGGAGCGATCTACAATGAGCAGTTCTTC. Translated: CSVATFTLAGAIYNEQFF.

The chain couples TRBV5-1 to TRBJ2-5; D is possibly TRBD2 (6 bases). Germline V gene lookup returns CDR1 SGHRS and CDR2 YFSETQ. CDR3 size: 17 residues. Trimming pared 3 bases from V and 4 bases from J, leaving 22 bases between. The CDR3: CASSSISGGRGGETQYF. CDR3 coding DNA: TGCGCCAGCAGCTCCATTAGCGGAGGTAGAGGTGGAGAGACCCAGTACTTC.

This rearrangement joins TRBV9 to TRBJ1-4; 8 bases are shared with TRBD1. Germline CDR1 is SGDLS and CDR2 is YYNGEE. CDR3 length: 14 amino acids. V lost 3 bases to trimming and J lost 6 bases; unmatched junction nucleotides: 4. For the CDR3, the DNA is TGTGCCAGCAGCGCCAGGGGGCTCGATGAAAAACTGTTTTTT. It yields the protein CASSARGLDEKLFF.

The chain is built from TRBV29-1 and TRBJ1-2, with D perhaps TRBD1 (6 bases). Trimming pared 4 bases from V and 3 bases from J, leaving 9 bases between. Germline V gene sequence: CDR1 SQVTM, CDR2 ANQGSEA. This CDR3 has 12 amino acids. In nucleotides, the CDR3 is TGCAGCGTTGTGGACAGATACTATGGCTACACCTTC. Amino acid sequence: CSVVDRYYGYTF.

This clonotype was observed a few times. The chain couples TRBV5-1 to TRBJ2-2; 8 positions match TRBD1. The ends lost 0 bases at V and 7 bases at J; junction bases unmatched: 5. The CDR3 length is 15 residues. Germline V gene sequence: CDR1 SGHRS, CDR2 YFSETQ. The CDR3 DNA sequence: TGCGCCAGCAGCTTGGGACAGGGGCCGGTCGGGGAGCTGTTTTTT. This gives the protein CASSLGQGPVGELFF.

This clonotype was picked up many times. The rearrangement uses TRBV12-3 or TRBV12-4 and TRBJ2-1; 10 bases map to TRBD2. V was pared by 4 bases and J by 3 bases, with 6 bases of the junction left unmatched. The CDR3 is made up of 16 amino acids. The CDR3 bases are TGTGCCAGCAGTTCGCGACAGCGGGAGGGCTACAATGAGCAGTTCTTC. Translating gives CASSSRQREGYNEQFF.

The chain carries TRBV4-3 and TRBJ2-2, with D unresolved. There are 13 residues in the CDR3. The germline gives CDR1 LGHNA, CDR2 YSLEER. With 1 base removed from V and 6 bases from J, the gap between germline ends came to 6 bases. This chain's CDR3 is CASSQAVSGELFF. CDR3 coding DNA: TGCGCCAGCAGCCAAGCAGTTTCCGGGGAGCTGTTTTTT.

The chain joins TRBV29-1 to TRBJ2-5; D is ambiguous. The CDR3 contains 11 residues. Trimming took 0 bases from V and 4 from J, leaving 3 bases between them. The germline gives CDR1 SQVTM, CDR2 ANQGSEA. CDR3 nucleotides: TGCAGCGTTGAAGATCTAGAGACCCAGTACTTC. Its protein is CSVEDLETQYF.

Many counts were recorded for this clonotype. The CDR3 here is CASSAPVAGLLGETQYF. The CDR3 nucleotides are TGTGCCAGCAGTGCCCCCGTAGCGGGACTTCTCGGAGAGACCCAGTACTTC. The V gene is TRBV12-3 or TRBV12-4, the J gene TRBJ2-5; 8 bases line up with TRBD2. Losses at the gene ends were 5 bases for V and 4 bases for J; bases not matched to a gene: 15. The CDR3 is 17 residues long.

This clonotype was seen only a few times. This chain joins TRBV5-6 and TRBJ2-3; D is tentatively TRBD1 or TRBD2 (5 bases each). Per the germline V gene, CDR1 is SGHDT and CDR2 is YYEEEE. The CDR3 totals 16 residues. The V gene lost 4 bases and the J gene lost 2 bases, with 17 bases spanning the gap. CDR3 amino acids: CASSPVGENPTDTQYF. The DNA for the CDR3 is TGTGCCAGCAGCCCCGTGGGGGAAAACCCCACAGATACGCAGTATTTT. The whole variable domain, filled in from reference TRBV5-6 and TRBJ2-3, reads DAGVTQSPTHLIKTRGQQVTLRCSPKSGHDTVSWYQQALGQGPQFIFQYYEEEERQRGNFPDRFSGHQFPNYSSELNVNALLLGDSALYLCASSPVGENPTDTQYFGPGTRLTVL.

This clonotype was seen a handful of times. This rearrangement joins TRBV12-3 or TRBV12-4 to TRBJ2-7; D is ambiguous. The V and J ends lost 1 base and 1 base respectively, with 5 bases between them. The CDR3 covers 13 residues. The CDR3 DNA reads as TGTGCCAGCAGTTTAGAGGGATCCTACGAGCAGTACTTC. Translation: CASSLEGSYEQYF.

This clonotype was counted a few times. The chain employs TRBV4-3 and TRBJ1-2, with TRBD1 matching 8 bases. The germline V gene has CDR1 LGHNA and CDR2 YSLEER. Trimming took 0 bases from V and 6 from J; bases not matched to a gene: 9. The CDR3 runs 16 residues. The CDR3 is CASSQEADRDVDGYTF. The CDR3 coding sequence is TGCGCCAGCAGCCAAGAAGCGGACAGGGATGTTGATGGCTACACCTTC.

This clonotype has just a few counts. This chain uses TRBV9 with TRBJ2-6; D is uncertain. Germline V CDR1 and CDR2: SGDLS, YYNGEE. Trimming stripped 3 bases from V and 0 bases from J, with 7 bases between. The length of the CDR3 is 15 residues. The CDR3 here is CASSEGDSGANVLTF. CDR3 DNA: TGTGCCAGCAGCGAAGGTGACTCTGGGGCCAACGTCCTGACTTTC.

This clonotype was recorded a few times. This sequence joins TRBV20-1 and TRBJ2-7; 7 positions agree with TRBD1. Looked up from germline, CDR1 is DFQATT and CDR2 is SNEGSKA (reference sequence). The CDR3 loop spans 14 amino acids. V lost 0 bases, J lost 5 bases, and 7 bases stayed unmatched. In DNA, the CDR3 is TGCAGTGCTAGAGATTACAGGGGTTTCGACGAGCAGTACTTC. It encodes CSARDYRGFDEQYF.